This note documents a single TCR beta chain sequence. Its antigen is undetermined. This entry belongs to a study of OX40 agonist ivuxolimab in advanced cancers. Study in general: Dose-escalation cases comprised hepatocellular carcinoma, melanoma, renal cell or head and neck cancer. General observations from the study: Both CD4+ and CD8+ T cell populations in blood had undergone clonal expansion by week 6 at 0.1 to 3.0 mg/kg. On average, CD8+ T cells showed a greater number of expanded clones than CD4+. Partial responders receiving 0.1-3.0 mg/kg showed among the lowest clonal expansion.

Germline lookup yields CDR1 LNHDA and CDR2 SQIVND (reference sequence). This CDR3 spans 14 amino acids. V lost 3 bases to trimming and J lost 7 bases; unmatched junction nucleotides: 2. Only in-frame clones appear in the TCRdb table, and some are missing; sequencing was by immunoSEQ multiplex PCR. The table has 70,000 to 100,000 clones, 70% to 90% seen once. The TCR sequence derives from an adult with an advanced solid tumor such as melanoma, head and neck, liver or kidney cancer. The material was CD4+ or CD8+ T cells sorted from blood, obtained in a trial of the OX40 agonist ivuxolimab. The rearrangement uses TRBV19 and TRBJ1-6; 8 bases agree with TRBD1. The chain's CDR3 is CASSIGQGNSPLHF. CDR3 bases: TGTGCCAGTAGTATTGGACAGGGAAATTCACCCCTCCACTTT. The whole variable domain, filled in from reference TRBV19 and TRBJ1-6, reads DGGITQSPKYLFRKEGQNVTLSCEQNLNHDAMYWYRQDPGQGLRLIYYSQIVNDFQKGDIAEGYSVSREKKESFPLTVTSAQKNPTAFYLCASSIGQGNSPLHFGNGTRLTVT.